This passage covers 9 T cell receptor beta chains from one sample sequenced in a study of blood T cell repertoires in COVID-19. Clones were read by immunoSEQ multiplex PCR, and TCRdb kept only the in-frame ones, dropping some. The sample has hundreds of thousands of clones, about nine tenths seen once. Sequencing was carried out using peripheral blood. The source is a woman in her fifties or sixties with acute or convalescent COVID-19.

The J gene is TRBJ1-1, the V gene TRBV16, with D tentatively TRBD1 (6 bases). The CDR3 is 19 residues long. CDR1 and CDR2 (germline): KGHSY, FQNENV. V shed 2 bases and J shed 2 bases, with 24 bases lying between them. The CDR3 here is CASSQTFSGTPRGNTEAFF. The CDR3, as DNA: TGTGCCAGCAGCCAAACCTTCTCCGGGACACCCAGGGGAAACACTGAAGCTTTCTTT.

This chain connects TRBV7-2 to TRBJ2-5; 12 bases align to TRBD2. V gave up 5 bases and J gave up 1 base; unmatched junction bases: 2. Germline loops: CDR1 SGHTA, CDR2 FQGNSA. CDR3 length: 15 amino acids. As DNA, the CDR3 is TGTGCCAGCAGCAGGACTAGCGGGGTCCAAGAGACCCAGTACTTC. This encodes CASSRTSGVQETQYF.

V is TRBV7-6 and J is TRBJ1-4, with 11 nucleotides matching TRBD1. J lost 7 bases, V lost 1 base, and 2 bases had no gene match. The CDR3 has 15 amino acids. Germline V gene lookup returns CDR1 SGHVS and CDR2 FNYEAQ. CDR3 DNA: TGTGCCAGCAGCTTAGGGACAGGGGGCAGTGAAAAACTGTTTTTT. Its translation: CASSLGTGGSEKLFF.

This clone was recorded a few times. The same CDR3 is also encoded by other DNA sequences in this sample. The gene calls are TRBV9 and TRBJ2-7; 10 nucleotides line up with TRBD2. Germline V gene sequence: CDR1 SGDLS, CDR2 YYNGEE. The length of the CDR3 is 15 residues. The J segment lost 3 bases and the V segment lost 0 bases, leaving 3 bases of the junction unmatched. The CDR3 region is CASSVGPSGGYEQYF. In nucleotides, the CDR3 is TGTGCCAGCAGCGTAGGTCCTAGCGGGGGCTACGAGCAGTACTTC. Using reference TRBV9 and TRBJ2-7 for the parts outside the CDR3, the full variable domain is DSGVTQTPKHLITATGQRVTLRCSPRSGDLSVYWYQQSLDQGLQFLIQYYNGEERAKGNILERFSAQQFPDLHSELNLSSLELGDSALYFCASSVGPSGGYEQYFGPGTRLTVT.

V usage is TRBV9 and J usage is TRBJ1-2; D might be TRBD1 (6 bases). The V gene's germline CDR1 is SGDLS and CDR2 YYNGEE. V was pared by 4 bases and J by 4 bases, with 11 bases between. The CDR3 totals 13 residues. In DNA, the CDR3 is TGTGCCAGCAGCTTACTGGACAGCTATGGCTACACCTTC. It translates to CASSLLDSYGYTF.

CDR3 in DNA: TGTGCCAGCACTGCGGAGGGCACAGATACGCAGTATTTT. Protein product: CASTAEGTDTQYF. The V gene is TRBV11-2, the J gene TRBJ2-3; tentatively, D is TRBD2 (5 bases). This CDR3 comprises 13 residues. Trimming cost V 7 bases and J 1 base, with 9 bases left between them. Germline V gene data show CDR1 as SGHAT and CDR2 as FQNNGV.

The chain has TRBV5-1 and TRBJ2-7; D is unclear. Germline V gives CDR1 SGHRS, CDR2 YFSETQ. Trimming left V 0 bases short and J 1 base short, with 8 bases between. The CDR3 has 14 residues. This CDR3 reads CASSLGDKSYEQYF. For the CDR3, the DNA is TGCGCCAGCAGCTTGGGAGACAAGTCCTACGAGCAGTACTTC.

V gene TRBV7-2 combines with J gene TRBJ2-3, with 14 bases that match TRBD2. The CDR3 is 17 residues long. Germline CDR1 SGHTA, CDR2 FQGNSA. Trimming cost V 1 base and J 2 bases; bases outside gene matches: 2. The CDR3: CASSLGGLAGATDTQYF. The CDR3 region has the DNA TGTGCCAGCAGCTTAGGGGGACTAGCGGGGGCCACAGATACGCAGTATTTT. The complete variable domain, with remaining parts taken from reference TRBV7-2 and TRBJ2-3, reads GAGVSQSPSNKVTEKGKDVELRCDPISGHTALYWYRQSLGQGLEFLIYFQGNSAPDKSGLPSDRFSAERTGGSVSTLTIQRTQQEDSAVYLCASSLGGLAGATDTQYFGPGTRLTVL.

The chain uses TRBV7-2 and TRBJ1-2, with TRBD1 identical over 9 bases. In germline, CDR1 is SGHTA, CDR2 FQGNSA. The CDR3 sequence is 15 residues long. V lost 5 bases and J lost 8; bases outside the gene matches: 12. In DNA form, the CDR3 reads TGTGCCAGCAGCCCGATTCCGGGACAGGGAAAAGGCTACACCTTC. Protein sequence: CASSPIPGQGKGYTF.